The 29 T cell receptor beta chains presented below share a single source sample, sequenced in a study of cytomegalovirus exposure and HLA in healthy donors. PCR primers comprised 60 Vbeta and 13 Jbeta primers. Repertoires were generated with immunoSEQ multiplex PCR, while TCRdb's copy carries only in-frame clones and drops some. The data show 45,000 to 55,000 clones, and the top ten clones hold roughly 26%. What was sequenced was PBMCs. The receptors originated from a man between 40 and 49 years old in good health and CMV-seropositive.

The chain is built from TRBV7-3 and TRBJ2-5; perhaps TRBD2 as D (5 bases). The CDR3 has 13 residues. The V gene's germline CDR1 is SGHTA and CDR2 FQGTGA. Trimming took 5 bases from V and 4 from J, leaving 11 bases between them. CDR3 DNA sequence: TGTGCCAGCAGCGATGGACTTGGAGAGACCCAGTACTTC. Amino acid sequence: CASSDGLGETQYF.

V gene TRBV19 combines with J gene TRBJ1-1; 8 bases agree with TRBD1. The J segment lost 2 bases and the V segment lost 11 bases, leaving 7 bases of the junction unmatched. Germline CDR1 is LNHDA and CDR2 is SQIVND (reference sequence). The CDR3 spans 13 residues. In DNA, the CDR3 is TGTGCCGGCTCCAGGGGGCTAAACACTGAAGCTTTCTTT. It specifies CAGSRGLNTEAFF. Full variable domain (outside the CDR3, taken from reference TRBV19 and TRBJ1-1): DGGITQSPKYLFRKEGQNVTLSCEQNLNHDAMYWYRQDPGQGLRLIYYSQIVNDFQKGDIAEGYSVSREKKESFPLTVTSAQKNPTAFYLCAGSRGLNTEAFFGQGTRLTVV.

The J gene is TRBJ2-5, the V gene TRBV6-1; the D gene is possibly TRBD1 (5 bases). V was cut by 2 bases and J by 7 bases, with 14 bases left in between. The CDR3 runs 14 residues. CDR1 MNHNS and CDR2 SASEGT come from the germline V gene. CDR3 region: CASSEIGFRGTQYF. The CDR3 DNA reads as TGTGCCAGCAGTGAAATTGGGTTTAGGGGGACCCAGTACTTC.

The gene calls are TRBV19 and TRBJ2-1; the D is unclear. The germline V and J ends were trimmed by 4 bases and 7 bases, with 5 bases remaining between them. This CDR3 contains 11 residues. Germline V gene data show CDR1 as LNHDA and CDR2 as SQIVND (reference sequence). CDR3 in DNA: TGTGCCAGTAGTAACAAGAATGAGCAGTTCTTC. This translates into CASSNKNEQFF.

The genes are TRBV19 and TRBJ2-1; D might be TRBD2 (7 bases). This CDR3 has 14 amino acids. The V and J ends lost 6 bases and 1 base respectively, with 10 bases between them. CDR1 LNHDA and CDR2 SQIVND come from the germline V gene (reference sequence). This chain's CDR3 is CASSGGRSYNEQFF. The CDR3 nucleotides read TGTGCCAGTAGCGGGGGGCGGTCCTACAATGAGCAGTTCTTC.

The rearrangement uses TRBV5-1 and TRBJ2-5, with D possibly matching TRBD1 (6 bases). Germline CDR1 reads SGHRS; CDR2 reads YFSETQ. The CDR3 is 14 amino acids. The germline V and J ends were trimmed by 3 bases and 1 base, with 10 bases remaining between them. The DNA of the CDR3 is TGCGCCAGCAGCTACTCGGACAGCCAAGAGACCCAGTACTTC. Encoded protein: CASSYSDSQETQYF.

This chain links TRBV29-1 with TRBJ2-5; 12 bases are a match to TRBD2. The CDR3 loop spans 13 amino acids. Germline trimming cut 7 bases from V and 2 bases from J; bases unmatched to any gene: 2. The V gene's germline CDR1 is SQVTM and CDR2 ANQGSEA. The CDR3 reads CSASGGDQETQYF. CDR3 bases: TGCAGCGCTAGCGGGGGGGATCAAGAGACCCAGTACTTC.

The genes are TRBV28 and TRBJ2-5, with TRBD2 identical over 7 bases. From germline, CDR1 is MDHEN and CDR2 SYDVKM. V gave up 5 bases and J gave up 5 bases; unmatched junction bases: 8. There are 14 residues in the CDR3. The CDR3 coding sequence is TGTGCCAGCAGTCCGTCGCTAGCGGTGGAGACCCAGTACTTC. It encodes CASSPSLAVETQYF.

This chain connects TRBV6-6 to TRBJ1-2, with TRBD1 identical over 7 bases. This CDR3 is built from 15 residues. V trimming: 6 bases; J trimming: 3 bases; junction bases outside the gene matches: 10. Germline CDR1 MNHNY, CDR2 SVGAGI (reference sequence). CDR3 sequence (DNA): TGTGCCAGCAGGCGCGGACAGGACGTTTACTATGGCTACACCTTC. Protein product: CASRRGQDVYYGYTF.

This chain connects TRBV27 to TRBJ2-7, with D possibly TRBD2 on 5 matching bases. V was pared by 8 bases and J by 0 bases, with 11 bases between. In germline, CDR1 is MNHEY, CDR2 SMNVEV (reference sequence). The CDR3 is 13 amino acids. CDR3 sequence: CASRPGGSYEQYF. In DNA, the CDR3 is TGTGCCAGCCGACCAGGAGGCTCCTACGAGCAGTACTTC.

This chain connects TRBV11-2 to TRBJ2-7; 8 bases fit TRBD1. V was clipped by 3 bases and J by 1 base; unmatched bases: 5. Germline V gives CDR1 SGHAT, CDR2 FQNNGV. The CDR3 is 15 amino acids. This CDR3 is CASSLGQDLSYEQYF. The CDR3 coding sequence is TGTGCCAGCAGCTTGGGACAGGACTTATCCTACGAGCAGTACTTC.

The chain employs TRBV9 and TRBJ1-2, with TRBD1 identical over 8 bases. Per the germline V gene, CDR1 is SGDLS and CDR2 is YYNGEE. This CDR3 spans 15 amino acids. Trimming at V came to 4 bases and at J to 4 bases, leaving 9 bases not matched to a gene. CDR3 protein: CASSFLGQGGYGYTF. The CDR3 coding sequence is TGTGCCAGCAGCTTTCTCGGACAGGGAGGCTATGGCTACACCTTC. The full variable domain, with the rest looked up from reference TRBV9 and TRBJ1-2, is DSGVTQTPKHLITATGQRVTLRCSPRSGDLSVYWYQQSLDQGLQFLIQYYNGEERAKGNILERFSAQQFPDLHSELNLSSLELGDSALYFCASSFLGQGGYGYTFGSGTRLTVV.

The J gene is TRBJ1-2, the V gene TRBV6-5; TRBD1 aligns across 7 bases. Germline lookup yields CDR1 MNHEY and CDR2 SVGAGI. This CDR3 comprises 14 residues. V shed 5 bases, J shed 14 bases, and the junction held 17 bases outside the gene matches. This chain's CDR3 is CASSTGTDPAGLTF. The DNA for the CDR3 is TGTGCCAGCAGTACCGGGACAGACCCCGCGGGGTTAACCTTC.

The chain is built from TRBV28 and TRBJ2-7, with TRBD1 as a possible D gene (5 bases). The germline gives CDR1 MDHEN, CDR2 SYDVKM. This CDR3 contains 14 residues. The V end lost 7 bases, the J end lost 2 bases, and 15 bases lay between the germline ends. CDR3 sequence reads: CASNRPQGAYEQYF. The CDR3 DNA follows: TGTGCCAGCAACCGACCCCAGGGTGCCTACGAGCAGTACTTC.

The rearrangement uses TRBV7-8 and TRBJ1-5, with 9 bases aligning to TRBD1. CDR1 and CDR2 (germline): SGHVS, FQNEAQ. There are 14 residues in the CDR3. The trim removed 4 bases at V and 4 bases at J, leaving 2 bases unmatched. The CDR3 here is CASSSGTGNQPQHF. The CDR3, as DNA: TGTGCCAGCAGCTCCGGGACAGGGAATCAGCCCCAGCATTTT.

The gene calls are TRBV5-1 and TRBJ2-7; TRBD2 agrees at 10 bases. Trimming at V came to 4 bases and at J to 6 bases, leaving 16 bases not matched to a gene. The CDR3 length is 17 residues. Germline values: CDR1 SGHRS, CDR2 YFSETQ. This CDR3 reads CASSEEGLARPRGEQYF. The CDR3 DNA follows: TGCGCCAGCAGCGAAGAGGGACTAGCGAGGCCCCGGGGCGAGCAGTACTTC.

The chain uses TRBV5-1 and TRBJ1-1; D uncertain. Trimming took off 5 bases at V and 2 bases at J, with 10 bases between the two ends. The length of the CDR3 is 13 residues. CDR1 SGHRS and CDR2 YFSETQ come from the germline V gene. CDR3 residues: CASRRPPNTEAFF. The CDR3 DNA reads TGCGCCAGCAGGCGCCCACCCAACACTGAAGCTTTCTTT.

The chain employs TRBV5-6 and TRBJ2-2; tentative D call: TRBD1 (5 bases). V was clipped by 1 base and J by 1 base, with 11 bases between them. The germline gives CDR1 SGHDT, CDR2 YYEEEE. The CDR3 is 16 amino acids. The CDR3 here is CASSLFPGQNTGELFF. The CDR3 DNA reads TGTGCCAGCAGCTTGTTTCCAGGGCAGAACACCGGGGAGCTGTTTTTT.

Points on this clone: Relative to the germline gene, one junction end is altered; a read error may explain this. Distinct nucleotide sequences in the sample also encode this CDR3. The V call is TRBV6-1, the J call TRBJ1-5; 9 bases match TRBD1. Germline V gene lookup returns CDR1 MNHNS and CDR2 SASEGT. CDR3 length: 15 amino acids. The CDR3 loop reads CASSVRDREGQPQHF. DNA of the CDR3: TGCGCCAGCAGTGTCCGGGACAGGGAGGGCCAGCCCCAGCATTTT.

This rearrangement joins TRBV9 to TRBJ2-3; TRBD2 matches 14 bases. The germline V gene encodes CDR1 SGDLS and CDR2 YYNGEE. J lost 5 bases, V lost 0 bases, and 8 bases had no gene match. This CDR3 region has 18 residues. DNA for the CDR3: TGTGCCAGCAGCGTAGGAACCGGGACTAGCGGGAGTCAAGATACGCAGTATTTT. Protein: CASSVGTGTSGSQDTQYF.

The rearrangement links TRBV7-8 to TRBJ2-4, with TRBD2 as a possible D gene (5 bases). The germline V gene encodes CDR1 SGHVS and CDR2 FQNEAQ. This CDR3 contains 15 residues. V was cut by 5 bases and J by 0 bases, with 11 bases left in between. CDR3 amino acids: CASSLTRGAKNIQYF. The DNA of the CDR3 is TGTGCCAGCAGCCTGACCCGGGGAGCCAAAAACATTCAGTACTTC.

V gene TRBV30 combines with J gene TRBJ1-1; possible D gene TRBD1, 6 bases. The CDR3 spans 12 residues. Trimming shortened V by 5 bases and J by 8 bases, and 15 bases separated the two germline ends. CDR1 is GTSNPN and CDR2 is SVGIG in the germline V gene (reference sequence). The chain's CDR3 is CAWGRGFGEAFF. The DNA for the CDR3 is TGTGCCTGGGGTAGGGGGTTCGGCGAAGCTTTCTTT.

The genes are TRBV10-3 and TRBJ1-4; D is perhaps TRBD1 (5 bases). The CDR3 has 16 residues. Between the trimmed V and J ends, which lost 4 bases and 8 bases, there was a span of 20 bases. Germline assignment: CDR1 ENHRY and CDR2 SYGVKD. The CDR3 protein is CAISVGQNRFVEKLFF. In DNA form, the CDR3 reads TGTGCCATCAGTGTTGGGCAGAACAGGTTCGTGGAAAAACTGTTTTTT.

The chain links TRBV7-2 to TRBJ2-2, with D possibly TRBD1 on 5 matching bases. Looked up from germline, CDR1 is SGHTA and CDR2 is FQGNSA. The CDR3 has 15 amino acids. V gave up 2 bases and J gave up 6 bases, with 13 bases separating them. DNA for the CDR3: TGTGCCAGCAGCTTAAAAAGGGGCCCGGCCGGGGAGCTGTTTTTT. Protein sequence: CASSLKRGPAGELFF.

Notes on this clone: The junction differs from germline at one of its ends, possibly a read error. The DNA of the CDR3 is TGTGCTAGCAGCCCGGGACTAGCGGGGGCCCCTTGGGATGAGCAGTTCTTC. It codes for CASSPGLAGAPWDEQFF. The J gene is TRBJ2-1, the V gene TRBV7-7; 14 positions match TRBD2. The CDR3 has 17 amino acids. CDR1 is SSHAT and CDR2 is FNYEAQ in the germline V gene (reference sequence).

The chain uses TRBV19 and TRBJ1-4; 7 positions agree with TRBD1. J lost 3 bases, V lost 5 bases, and 6 bases had no gene match. The CDR3 is 15 amino acids. Germline CDR1 is LNHDA and CDR2 is SQIVND (reference sequence). CDR3 sequence (DNA): TGTGCCAGTAGTCCGACCGGGACAGCTAATGAAAAACTGTTTTTT. It yields the protein CASSPTGTANEKLFF.

The chain is built from TRBV9 and TRBJ1-3; TRBD1 matches 7 bases. The CDR3 loop spans 18 amino acids. V shed 6 bases and J 0 bases; nucleotides not matched to a gene: 15. The germline CDR1 and CDR2 sequences are SGDLS and YYNGEE. The CDR3 DNA follows: TGTGCCAGCACTCCAGGGGGATTTGGACGGTACTCTGGAAACACCATATATTTT. Residues: CASTPGGFGRYSGNTIYF. The whole variable domain, filled in from reference TRBV9 and TRBJ1-3, reads DSGVTQTPKHLITATGQRVTLRCSPRSGDLSVYWYQQSLDQGLQFLIQYYNGEERAKGNILERFSAQQFPDLHSELNLSSLELGDSALYFCASTPGGFGRYSGNTIYFGEGSWLTVV.

The chain carries TRBV9 and TRBJ2-2; a possible D gene is TRBD1 (6 bases). Germline CDR1 and CDR2: SGDLS and YYNGEE. V gave up 0 bases and J gave up 4 bases, with 16 bases separating them. The CDR3 runs 17 residues. The CDR3 is CASSVERTGLPTGELFF. The CDR3, as DNA: TGTGCCAGCAGCGTAGAACGTACAGGGCTTCCCACCGGGGAGCTGTTTTTT.

The J gene is TRBJ2-7, the V gene TRBV15; D might be TRBD1 (6 bases). V lost 1 base, J lost 2 bases, and 12 bases lay in between. Germline V gives CDR1 LNHNV, CDR2 YYDKDF (reference sequence). The CDR3 length is 15 residues. The CDR3, as DNA: TGTGCCACCAGCAGAGGTTCCGGGACACCCTACGAGCAGTACTTC. Protein product: CATSRGSGTPYEQYF.